Listed below are T cell receptor beta chains from one sample, sequenced in a study of shared clonotypes between healthy human individuals. Sequencing was performed with immunoSEQ multiplex PCR; in TCRdb, only in-frame clones are kept and a portion is missing. This table has 2 million to 2.5 million clones, about 95% appearing once. The material sequenced was naive CD8+ T cells sorted from blood. The receptors shown here come from a man aged 18 to 30 in good health. CDR3s include the opening cysteine and the closing phenylalanine or tryptophan. Each record gives: clone size, V gene, CDR3 length, D gene, J gene, CDR3 protein, CDR3 DNA. A D gene is named only where the DNA matches it firmly. Size values are once, few and many counts, or a class for expanded clones, and some rows have none.

clone_size: NA
v_call: TRBV9
cdr3_length: 15
d_call: NA
j_call: TRBJ2-3
cdr3_aa: CASSVFRGGTDTQYF
cdr3_nt: TGTGCCAGCAGCGTTTTTAGGGGAGGCACAGATACGCAGTATTTT

clone_size: NA
v_call: TRBV6-1
cdr3_length: 13
d_call: NA
j_call: TRBJ1-4
cdr3_aa: CASSEIRAVELFF
cdr3_nt: TGTGCCAGCAGTGAAATAAGGGCAGTCGAACTGTTTTTT

clone_size: NA
v_call: TRBV6-5
cdr3_length: 13
d_call: NA
j_call: TRBJ1-1
cdr3_aa: CASSLGLNTEAFF
cdr3_nt: TGTGCCAGCAGTCTTGGGTTGAACACTGAAGCTTTCTTT

clone_size: NA
v_call: TRBV29-1
cdr3_length: 12
d_call: NA
j_call: TRBJ2-5
cdr3_aa: CSALGDRETQYF
cdr3_nt: TGCAGCGCCCTCGGGGATCGGGAGACCCAGTACTTC

clone_size: NA
v_call: TRBV10-2
cdr3_length: 13
d_call: NA
j_call: TRBJ1-1
cdr3_aa: CASSELRTNSAFF
cdr3_nt: TGCGCCAGCAGTGAACTTCGTACGAACAGCGCTTTCTTT

clone_size: once
v_call: TRBV2
cdr3_length: 15
d_call: TRBD1
j_call: TRBJ1-2
cdr3_aa: CASRTLGTDNYGYTF
cdr3_nt: TGTGCCAGCAGGACCCTAGGGACAGATAACTATGGCTACACCTTC

clone_size: NA
v_call: TRBV7-8
cdr3_length: 16
d_call: NA
j_call: TRBJ2-7
cdr3_aa: CASSLAASISSYEQYF
cdr3_nt: TGTGCCAGCAGCTTAGCCGCCTCGATTAGCTCCTACGAGCAGTACTTC

clone_size: NA
v_call: TRBV19
cdr3_length: 12
d_call: TRBD1
j_call: TRBJ2-5
cdr3_aa: CASSPQGADQYF
cdr3_nt: TGTGCCAGTAGTCCCCAGGGGGCTGACCAGTACTTC

clone_size: NA
v_call: TRBV7-8
cdr3_length: 15
d_call: TRBD1
j_call: TRBJ2-7
cdr3_aa: CASSLATGPSYEQYF
cdr3_nt: TGTGCCAGCAGCTTAGCGACAGGGCCATCCTACGAGCAGTACTTC

clone_size: NA
v_call: TRBV9
cdr3_length: 14
d_call: NA
j_call: TRBJ2-7
cdr3_aa: CASSVVSGGYEQYF
cdr3_nt: TGTGCCAGCAGCGTAGTTAGCGGAGGCTACGAGCAGTACTTC

clone_size: NA
v_call: TRBV29-1
cdr3_length: 15
d_call: TRBD2
j_call: TRBJ2-2
cdr3_aa: CSAHLAGGYTGELFF
cdr3_nt: TGCAGCGCACATCTAGCGGGGGGGTACACCGGGGAGCTGTTTTTT

clone_size: NA
v_call: TRBV29-1
cdr3_length: 12
d_call: NA
j_call: TRBJ2-7
cdr3_aa: CSVVAASYEQYF
cdr3_nt: TGCAGCGTTGTGGCCGCAAGCTACGAGCAGTACTTC

clone_size: NA
v_call: TRBV6-6
cdr3_length: 13
d_call: TRBD2
j_call: TRBJ2-5
cdr3_aa: CASNPRGWETQYF
cdr3_nt: TGTGCCAGCAACCCGCGGGGGTGGGAGACCCAGTACTTC

clone_size: NA
v_call: TRBV19
cdr3_length: 13
d_call: TRBD1
j_call: TRBJ2-7
cdr3_aa: CASSPPNGQGRYF
cdr3_nt: TGTGCCAGTAGCCCTCCCAATGGACAGGGTCGGTACTTC

clone_size: NA
v_call: TRBV7-3
cdr3_length: 13
d_call: NA
j_call: TRBJ1-1
cdr3_aa: CASSLERSTEAFF
cdr3_nt: TGTGCCAGCAGCTTAGAAAGGAGCACTGAAGCTTTCTTT

clone_size: NA
v_call: TRBV7-9
cdr3_length: 18
d_call: TRBD1
j_call: TRBJ2-2
cdr3_aa: CASSLWDRGLRNTGELFF
cdr3_nt: TGTGCCAGCAGCTTATGGGACAGGGGGCTGCGGAACACCGGGGAGCTGTTTTTT

clone_size: NA
v_call: TRBV10-2
cdr3_length: 12
d_call: NA
j_call: TRBJ2-3
cdr3_aa: CATLPSPDTQYF
cdr3_nt: TGCGCCACCCTCCCCAGTCCAGATACGCAGTATTTT